This TCR beta chain originates from a study of PD-1 blockade in classical Hodgkin lymphoma. This CDR3 has 15 residues. The V segment lost 1 base and the J segment 10 bases; nucleotides outside the gene matches: 15. Germline V gene sequence: CDR1 SQVTM, CDR2 ANQGSEA. No patient escaped relapse after autologous stem cell transplantation, and brentuximab vedotin exposure varied. By magnetic negative selection, CD8+ T cells were isolated from the thawed PBMCs. TCRdb keeps only in-frame clones here, not all; method: immunoSEQ multiplex PCR. The table lists 25,000 to 30,000 clones, approximately 86% of them singletons, with about 7% in the top ten.

The receptor was isolated from a human donor with classical Hodgkin lymphoma. The sequences come from CD8+ T cells from blood, collected at baseline. J is TRBJ2-7 and V is TRBV29-1; 8 nucleotides line up with TRBD1. This CDR3 is CSVEVRQGLQVGQYF. DNA for the CDR3: TGCAGCGTTGAAGTTAGACAGGGGTTGCAGGTGGGTCAGTACTTC.